The next 18 T cell receptor beta chains were all read from a single sample in a study of human T cells and chemical hapten exposure. From the RACE reads, TCRdb called clonotypes with MiXCR, one entry per CDR3 protein. Among fewer than 50,000 distinct CDR3 sequences listed, about 3.7% were seen once. Specified time point: healthy volunteer bleed at 6 weeks. Unfractionated whole blood yielded the extracted total RNA. The source material was whole blood. These receptor sequences come from a human donor in good health. Some clones in this sample may be carry-over from other donors' samples.

The chain is built from TRBV7-9 and TRBJ1-2; perhaps TRBD1 as D (5 bases). The CDR3 has 14 residues. CDR1 and CDR2 (germline): SEHNR, FQNEAQ (reference sequence). Trimming removed 4 bases at V and 6 bases at J, with 15 bases between. This chain's CDR3 is CASSSRGTTHGYTF. CDR3 bases: TGTGCCAGCAGCTCCCGGGGGACTACTCATGGCTACACCTTC.

This clonotype was seen repeatedly, ten times or more. The chain recombines TRBV3-1 with TRBJ1-5, with D perhaps matching TRBD1 (5 bases). Germline CDR1 is LGHDT and CDR2 is YNNKEL (reference sequence). The CDR3 contains 17 residues. V dropped 1 base and J dropped 0 bases, with 13 bases sitting between them. Here the CDR3 reads CASSQGIGARSNQPQHF. The CDR3 DNA follows: TGTGCCAGCAGCCAAGGGATAGGGGCGCGTAGCAATCAGCCCCAGCATTTT. The variable domain in full, completed from reference TRBV3-1 and TRBJ1-5, reads DTAVSQTPKYLVTQMGNDKSIKCEQNLGHDTMYWYKQDSKKFLKIMFSYNNKELIINETVPNRFSPKSPDKAHLNLHINSLELGDSAVYFCASSQGIGARSNQPQHFGDGTRLSIL.

This clonotype was seen repeatedly, ten times or more. CDR3 protein: CASSESWDTQYF. Here the CDR3 DNA reads TGTGCCAGCAGTGAATCCTGGGATACGCAGTATTTT. V usage is TRBV25-1 and J usage is TRBJ2-3, with D unclear. The CDR3 contains 12 residues. Germline values: CDR1 MGHDK, CDR2 SYGVNS. Trimming left V 1 base short and J 6 bases short, with 5 bases between.

This clonotype was seen only a few times. The genes are TRBV3-1 and TRBJ1-1, with 9 bases lining up with TRBD1. Germline loops: CDR1 LGHDT, CDR2 YNNKEL (reference sequence). This CDR3 spans 17 amino acids. The V gene end was trimmed by 1 base and the J gene end by 2 bases; junction bases not matched to a gene: 8. The CDR3 DNA is TGTGCCAGCAGCCAAGCACCATGGGACAGGGTAAACACTGAAGCTTTCTTT. It encodes CASSQAPWDRVNTEAFF.

This clonotype was counted between two and nine times. The J gene is TRBJ2-6, the V gene TRBV6-5, with a weak D call TRBD1 (6 bases). Trimming shortened V by 5 bases and J by 0 bases, and 11 bases separated the two germline ends. The CDR3 extends over 16 amino acids. From germline, CDR1 is MNHEY and CDR2 SVGAGI. The CDR3 loop is CASSHDRISGANVLTF. CDR3 nucleotide sequence: TGTGCCAGCAGTCACGACAGGATCTCTGGGGCCAACGTCCTGACTTTC.

This clonotype has ten or more counts. The genes are TRBV20-1 and TRBJ2-3; D remains unclear. Deletions cut 1 base from V and 6 bases from J, with 2 bases between. The germline CDR1 and CDR2 sequences are DFQATT and SNEGSKA (reference sequence). CDR3 length: 10 amino acids. CDR3 amino acids: CSARADTQYF. In DNA form, the CDR3 reads TGCAGTGCTAGAGCCGATACGCAGTATTTT.

On this clonotype itself: The CDR3 carries no conserved terminal phenylalanine or tryptophan, so it likely arises from a read error. This sequence joins TRBV28 and TRBJ2-4; D unresolved. This CDR3 comprises 13 residues. Deletions cut 5 bases from V and 1 base from J, with 6 bases between. The germline gives CDR1 MDHEN, CDR2 SYDVKM. The CDR3 sequence: CASSPPAKNIQYS. In DNA, the CDR3 is TGTGCCAGCAGTCCCCCGGCCAAAAACATTCAGTACTCC.

The table lists this clonotype with many counts. The V call is TRBV10-1, the J call TRBJ2-5, with D unclear. Germline V CDR1 and CDR2: WNHNN, SYGVQD (reference sequence). This CDR3 has 13 amino acids. The germline V and J ends were trimmed by 5 bases and 4 bases, with 11 bases remaining between them. CDR3 coding DNA: TGCGCCAGCAGTTTAAGGGTAGGAGAGACCCAGTACTTC. This encodes CASSLRVGETQYF.

This clonotype was found many times. The chain recombines TRBV20-1 with TRBJ1-5, with D uncertain. The CDR3 loop spans 16 amino acids. With 0 bases removed from V and 0 bases from J, the gap between germline ends came to 12 bases. The V gene's germline CDR1 is DFQATT and CDR2 SNEGSKA (reference sequence). DNA for the CDR3: TGCAGTGCTAGAGATCGCATGGGCCTTAGCAATCAGCCCCAGCATTTT. It translates to CSARDRMGLSNQPQHF.

This clonotype was observed at least ten times. The chain couples TRBV6-2 or TRBV6-3 to TRBJ2-7; no definite D call. The CDR3 covers 13 residues. The germline V and J ends were trimmed by 5 bases and 4 bases, with 12 bases remaining between them. Germline CDR1 MNHEY, CDR2 SVGEGT. Here the CDR3 reads CASSLSLTYEQYF. The CDR3 bases are TGTGCCAGCAGTCTCTCCCTTACGTACGAGCAGTACTTC.

This clonotype was observed many times. The chain employs TRBV7-3 and TRBJ2-6, with D maybe TRBD1 (6 bases). Deletions cut 5 bases from V and 10 bases from J, with 12 bases between. Per the germline V gene, CDR1 is SGHTA and CDR2 is FQGTGA. The CDR3 covers 13 residues. The CDR3 region has the DNA TGTGCCAGCAGCCAAAACCAGGGGAACGTCCTGACTTTC. Encoded protein: CASSQNQGNVLTF.

The table lists this clonotype with many counts. The V gene is TRBV20-1, the J gene TRBJ2-2; no clear D gene. V was cut by 0 bases and J by 6 bases, with 8 bases left in between. The CDR3 runs to 13 residues. Germline CDR1 and CDR2: DFQATT and SNEGSKA (reference sequence). The CDR3 loop is CSARDPWAGELFF. Written as DNA, the CDR3 is TGCAGTGCTAGAGATCCCTGGGCCGGGGAGCTGTTTTTT.

This chain joins TRBV19 and TRBJ2-2, with D tentatively TRBD2 (6 bases). Germline V gene lookup returns CDR1 LNHDA and CDR2 SQIVND (reference sequence). V was trimmed by 6 bases and J by 6 bases, leaving 11 bases between them. CDR3 length equals 13 residues. This CDR3 is CASSHWGAGELFF. In DNA, the CDR3 is TGTGCCAGTAGCCATTGGGGGGCCGGGGAGCTGTTTTTT.

There are many counts of this clonotype. V and J are TRBV5-4 and TRBJ2-7; TRBD1 matches 10 bases. V shed 4 bases and J 4 bases; nucleotides not matched to a gene: 5. Per the germline V gene, CDR1 is SGHNT and CDR2 is YYREEE (reference sequence). The CDR3 has 14 amino acids. CDR3: CASSTRTGGYEQYF. In DNA, the CDR3 is TGTGCCAGCAGCACCCGGACAGGGGGGTACGAGCAGTACTTC. The full variable domain, its missing parts supplied by reference TRBV5-4 and TRBJ2-7, is ETGVTQSPTHLIKTRGQQVTLRCSSQSGHNTVSWYQQALGQGPQFIFQYYREEENGRGNFPPRFSGLQFPNYSSELNVNALELDDSALYLCASSTRTGGYEQYFGPGTRLTVT.

The chain uses TRBV21-1 and TRBJ2-5. TRBV21-1 counts as a pseudogene. There are 15 residues in the CDR3. The CDR3 loop is CASSKEVGNQETQYF. CDR3 nucleotides: TGTGCCAGCAGCAAAGAAGTGGGAAACCAAGAGACCCAGTACTTC.

Ten or more counts support this clonotype. V is TRBV20-1 and J is TRBJ2-1, with 11 positions matching TRBD1. CDR3 length: 14 residues. J gave up 7 bases and V 4 bases, and 6 bases lay outside the gene matches. CDR1 DFQATT and CDR2 SNEGSKA come from the germline V gene (reference sequence). The chain's CDR3 is CSAIRTGGKNEQFF. The CDR3 DNA sequence: TGCAGTGCTATCCGGACAGGGGGCAAGAATGAGCAGTTCTTC.

In its sample, this clonotype was seen many times. The chain employs TRBV28 and TRBJ2-7, with 9 bases lining up with TRBD2. Trimming took 3 bases from V and 0 from J; bases not matched to a gene: 9. Per germline, CDR1 MDHEN and CDR2 SYDVKM. CDR3 size: 17 residues. The CDR3 nucleotides are TGTGCCAGCAGTTTGGGGGAACTAGCGGGTCTCTCCTACGAGCAGTACTTC. Translation: CASSLGELAGLSYEQYF.

This clonotype was counted only a few times. This CDR3 is CASSITELYNEQFF. CDR3 in DNA: TGTGCCAGCAGCATAACCGAATTATACAATGAGCAGTTCTTC. The gene calls are TRBV5-6 and TRBJ2-1; D is uncertain. The V end lost 4 bases, the J end lost 4 bases, and 12 bases lay between the germline ends. The CDR3 has 14 amino acids. The germline V gene has CDR1 SGHDT and CDR2 YYEEEE. Variable domain in full (rest from reference TRBV5-6 and TRBJ2-1): DAGVTQSPTHLIKTRGQQVTLRCSPKSGHDTVSWYQQALGQGPQFIFQYYEEEERQRGNFPDRFSGHQFPNYSSELNVNALLLGDSALYLCASSITELYNEQFFGPGTRLTVL.